These 8 T cell receptor beta chains were sequenced from one sample in a study of blood T cell repertoires in COVID-19. Data came from immunoSEQ multiplex PCR; TCRdb stores just in-frame clones and leaves some out. The sample includes approximately 94,000 clones, about 90% of them seen just once. The sequenced material came from peripheral blood. These receptor sequences come from a young man in a cohort sampled during active COVID-19.

In this sample, this clone turned up once. The chain has TRBV19 and TRBJ1-5; 11 nucleotides align to TRBD1. Germline CDR1 LNHDA, CDR2 SQIVND (reference sequence). CDR3 length equals 17 residues. The J segment lost 1 base and the V segment lost 5 bases, leaving 7 bases of the junction unmatched. CDR3 in amino acids: CASSHSGTGGSNQPQHF. CDR3 in DNA: TGTGCCAGTAGTCATTCCGGGACAGGGGGAAGCAATCAGCCCCAGCATTTT.

This chain uses TRBV7-3 with TRBJ2-3; D might be TRBD2 (6 bases). Germline lookup yields CDR1 SGHTA and CDR2 FQGTGA. Between the trimmed V and J ends, which lost 5 bases and 2 bases, there was a span of 17 bases. The CDR3 is 16 amino acids. Written as DNA, the CDR3 is TGTGCCAGCAGCCCCCATGGAGGGATGAACACAGATACGCAGTATTTT. It yields the protein CASSPHGGMNTDTQYF.

This clone was picked up one time. This rearrangement joins TRBV9 to TRBJ1-2, with TRBD1 as a possible D gene (6 bases). V gave up 4 bases and J gave up 2 bases, with 24 bases separating them. Germline CDR1 and CDR2: SGDLS and YYNGEE. CDR3 length: 18 amino acids. The CDR3 is CASSQMTGVDTLNYGYTF. The CDR3 bases are TGTGCCAGCAGCCAAATGACAGGAGTCGATACTCTGAACTATGGCTACACCTTC.

This rearrangement joins TRBV19 to TRBJ2-1; no reliable D call. Germline loops: CDR1 LNHDA, CDR2 SQIVND (reference sequence). V lost 5 bases and J 15 bases, leaving 29 bases between the germline ends. This CDR3 region has 16 residues. The CDR3 region has the DNA TGTGCCAGTAGTCCCCAAACACAATCCGGTCAGGTGGCGCGGTTCTTC. Protein sequence: CASSPQTQSGQVARFF. Combining the CDR3 with reference TRBV19 and TRBJ2-1 gives the whole variable domain DGGITQSPKYLFRKEGQNVTLSCEQNLNHDAMYWYRQDPGQGLRLIYYSQIVNDFQKGDIAEGYSVSREKKESFPLTVTSAQKNPTAFYLCASSPQTQSGQVARFFGPGTRLTVL.

DNA of the CDR3: TGTGCCAGCAGCTCAACAGGGACTGGAAACACCATATATTTT. Protein: CASSSTGTGNTIYF. The chain carries TRBV7-6 and TRBJ1-3, with a weak D call TRBD1 (6 bases). This CDR3 is built from 14 residues. V dropped 4 bases and J dropped 2 bases, with 9 bases sitting between them. Germline V gives CDR1 SGHVS, CDR2 FNYEAQ.

The V call is TRBV30, the J call TRBJ1-3; D gene ambiguous. Between the trimmed V and J ends, which lost 0 bases and 0 bases, there was a span of 6 bases. The CDR3 covers 14 residues. Germline lookup yields CDR1 GTSNPN and CDR2 SVGIG (reference sequence). The CDR3 here is CAWSVLVSGNTIYF. CDR3 sequence (DNA): TGTGCCTGGAGTGTACTGGTCTCTGGAAACACCATATATTTT.

The chain has TRBV6-6 and TRBJ1-2; D remains unclear. This CDR3 region has 15 residues. V was clipped by 3 bases and J by 7 bases, with 18 bases between them. In germline, CDR1 is MNHNY, CDR2 SVGAGI (reference sequence). The DNA for the CDR3 is TGTGCCAGCAGTTATATACCCCCGGAATCGGGTGGCTACACCTTC. Amino acid sequence: CASSYIPPESGGYTF.

The chain employs TRBV21-1 and TRBJ1-3; no check of the table's D call, TRBD1, against the DNA was made. TRBV21-1 is reported as a pseudogene. The CDR3 is 17 residues long. CDR3 nucleotides: TGTGCCAGCAGCTGGCGGGACAGGGCTTTTGCTGGAAACACCATATATTTT. Its translation is CASSWRDRAFAGNTIYF.